This is a list of T cell receptor beta chains from one sample in a study of CD8 T cells in Susac syndrome. TCRdb reprocessed the immunoSEQ multiplex PCR reads via MiXCR and lists one record per CDR3 protein. This table holds over 150,000 distinct CDR3 sequences, 90% to 95% found once. The sequenced sample consisted of CD4+ T cells from PBMCs. Receptor source: a human donor with Susac syndrome. Both conserved end residues are part of each CDR3. The D gene is left open where the match is weak. Size is omitted from some rows. Given values are once, few, many or a class for expanded clones.

d_call	v_call	j_call	clone_size	cdr3_length	cdr3_nt	cdr3_aa
.	TRBV20-1	TRBJ1-2	once	14	TGCAGTGCTCCCCGGTTGGGACCGAACTATGGCTACACCTTC	CSAPRLGPNYGYTF
.	TRBV10-3	TRBJ2-2	.	11	TGTGCCATCAAATTCACCGGGGAGCTGTTTTTT	CAIKFTGELFF
.	TRBV29-1	TRBJ2-7	few	17	TGCAGCGTTGATTCGGGGACGTGGGGGGACAGTACCTACGAGCAGTACTTC	CSVDSGTWGDSTYEQYF
TRBD1	TRBV28	TRBJ1-5	.	15	TGTGCCAGCAGTCCATCCGGGACAGAGTATCAGCCCCAGCATTTT	CASSPSGTEYQPQHF
TRBD2	TRBV30	TRBJ2-1	.	13	TGTGCCTGGACGGGTCTAGCGGGAAATGAGCAGTTCTTC	CAWTGLAGNEQFF
TRBD2	TRBV9	TRBJ2-1	.	18	TGTGCCAGCAGCTTCGGGACTACGAGGAGAGGGCCCTACAATGAGCAGTTCTTC	CASSFGTTRRGPYNEQFF
.	TRBV6-2/TRBV6-3	TRBJ2-7	.	13	TGTGCCAGCAGTTGGGGTATTGCCTACGAGCAGTACTTC	CASSWGIAYEQYF
.	TRBV15	TRBJ1-2	.	15	TGTGCCACCAGCAGATCGGTAGGACAGTTCTATGGCTACACCTTC	CATSRSVGQFYGYTF
TRBD1	TRBV5-6	TRBJ2-7	.	14	TGTGCCAGCAGCTCGGACAGGACTCTCTACGAGCAGTACTTC	CASSSDRTLYEQYF
TRBD2	TRBV23-1	TRBJ2-1	once	16	TGCGCCAGCAGTCACGGGACTAGCGGGAGTAGAAATGAGCAGTTCTTC	CASSHGTSGSRNEQFF
TRBD1	TRBV20-1	TRBJ2-7	.	13	TGCAGTGCCGAAACAGGGGGCTTATACGAGCAGTACTTC	CSAETGGLYEQYF
.	TRBV23-1	TRBJ1-1	.	10	TGCGCCAGCAGTGTCTGTCGAGCTTTCTTT	CASSVCRAFF
TRBD2	TRBV20-1	TRBJ2-7	.	15	TGCAGTGCTATATCCGGGACTAGCATGTCCTACGAGCAGTACTTC	CSAISGTSMSYEQYF
.	TRBV6-5	TRBJ1-5	few	14	TGTGCCAGCAGTTACTCCCGGGGAAATCAGCCCCAGCATTTT	CASSYSRGNQPQHF
.	TRBV7-9	TRBJ2-2	.	14	TGTGCCAGCAGCTTAATCATGAACACCGGGGAGCTGTTTTTT	CASSLIMNTGELFF
.	TRBV20-1	TRBJ2-7	.	13	TGCAGTGCTAGAGATGAGGGGTCCTACGAGCAGTACTTC	CSARDEGSYEQYF
TRBD2	TRBV20-1	TRBJ2-3	.	16	TGCAGTGCTAGAGGCAGCCTAGCGGGGGGCACAGATACGCAGTATTTT	CSARGSLAGGTDTQYF
.	TRBV5-1	TRBJ1-5	few	14	TGTGCCAGCAGTTTAGGTGGCAGCAATCAGCCCCAGCATTTT	CASSLGGSNQPQHF
TRBD2	TRBV7-2	TRBJ2-1	.	16	TGTGCCAGCAGCGTCCGACTAGCGGGGGGTTACAATGAGCAGTTCTTC	CASSVRLAGGYNEQFF
TRBD2	TRBV20-1	TRBJ2-7	.	13	TGCAGTGCTAGGAGCGGGAGTCGGTACGAGCAGTACTTC	CSARSGSRYEQYF
TRBD2	TRBV28	TRBJ2-2	.	16	TGTGCCACCTTCCGACTAGCGGGAGGGGACACCGGGGAGCTGTTTTTT	CATFRLAGGDTGELFF
.	TRBV29-1	TRBJ1-1	.	14	TGCAGCGTTGGCGCGAGGGCAGCGAACACTGAAGCTTTCTTT	CSVGARAANTEAFF
TRBD2	TRBV20-1	TRBJ2-1	once	14	TGCAGTGCAGATAGCGGGAGGCCCGGCGGGGAGCAGTTCTTC	CSADSGRPGGEQFF